This TCR beta chain appears in the sequencing data of a study of cytomegalovirus exposure and HLA in healthy donors. V dropped 0 bases and J dropped 1 base, with 10 bases sitting between them. Germline values: CDR1 SGHAT, CDR2 FQNNGV. This CDR3 region has 15 residues. A multiplex PCR was run with 60 Vbeta primers and 13 Jbeta primers. TCRdb keeps only in-frame clones here, not all; method: immunoSEQ multiplex PCR. The repertoire includes some 150,000 clones, 77% of them detected once, and around 1.7% sits in the top ten. The chain uses TRBV11-2 and TRBJ2-7; D call uncertain. The sequencing sample was made of PBMCs. The receptor's source is a female donor in good health and CMV-seronegative. Written as DNA, the CDR3 is TGTGCCAGCAGCTTAGATGTGGTCACTTCCTACGAGCAGTACTTC. This codes for CASSLDVVTSYEQYF.